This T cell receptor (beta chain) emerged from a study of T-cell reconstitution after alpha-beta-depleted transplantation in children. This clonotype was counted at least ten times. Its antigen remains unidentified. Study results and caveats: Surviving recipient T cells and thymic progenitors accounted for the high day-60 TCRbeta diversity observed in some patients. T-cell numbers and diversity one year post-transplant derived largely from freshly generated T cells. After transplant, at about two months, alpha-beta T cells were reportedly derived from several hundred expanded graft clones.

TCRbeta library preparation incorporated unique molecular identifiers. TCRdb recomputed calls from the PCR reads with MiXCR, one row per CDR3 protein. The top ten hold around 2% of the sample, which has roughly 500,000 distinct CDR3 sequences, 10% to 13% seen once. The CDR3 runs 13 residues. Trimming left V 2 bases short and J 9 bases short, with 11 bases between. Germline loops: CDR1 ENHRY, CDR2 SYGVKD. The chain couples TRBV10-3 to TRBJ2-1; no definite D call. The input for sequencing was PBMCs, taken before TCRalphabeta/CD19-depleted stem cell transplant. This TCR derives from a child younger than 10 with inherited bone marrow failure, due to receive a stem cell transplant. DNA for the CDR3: TGTGCCATCAGTGAGCTGAGCCGTGGTGAGCAGTTCTTC. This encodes CAISELSRGEQFF.